One sample yielded the 7 T cell receptor beta chains listed below, sequenced in a study of T cell responses to AZD1222 COVID-19 vaccine. Sequencing used immunoSEQ multiplex PCR; TCRdb keeps in-frame clones, though not all of them. There are about 140,000 clones in the sample; around 84% occur only once, and roughly 5.1% lies in the top ten. The sample consisted of peripheral blood, taken 28 days after the second AZD1222 dose. The receptors originated from an adult who received the AZD1222 COVID-19 vaccine.

V and J are TRBV30 and TRBJ2-7; D is possibly TRBD2 (6 bases). Germline V lookup: CDR1 GTSNPN, CDR2 SVGIG (reference sequence). V was cut by 4 bases and J by 1 base, with 14 bases left in between. The length of the CDR3 is 14 residues. The CDR3 loop reads CAWTVLGGSYEQYF. CDR3 DNA: TGTGCCTGGACCGTCTTGGGGGGATCCTACGAGCAGTACTTC. Together with reference TRBV30 and TRBJ2-7, the CDR3 gives the full variable domain: SQTIHQWPATLVQPVGSPLSLECTVEGTSNPNLYWYRQAAGRGLQLLFYSVGIGQISSEVPQNLSASRPQDRQFILSSKKLLLSDSGFYLCAWTVLGGSYEQYFGPGTRLTVT.

V is TRBV15 and J is TRBJ2-1, with D perhaps TRBD1 (5 bases). Germline V gene sequence: CDR1 LNHNV, CDR2 YYDKDF (reference sequence). Trimming pared 7 bases from V and 4 bases from J, leaving 14 bases between. This CDR3 has 14 amino acids. DNA for the CDR3: TGTGCCACCAAGGGCATGGGGCCTTACAATGAGCAGTTCTTC. This codes for CATKGMGPYNEQFF.

This chain connects TRBV27 to TRBJ2-1, with TRBD1 matching over 7 bases. The germline CDR1 and CDR2 sequences are MNHEY and SMNVEV (reference sequence). V lost 1 base and J lost 8; bases outside the gene matches: 8. This CDR3 is 15 amino acids long. CDR3 sequence (DNA): TGTGCCAGCAGTTTATGGGCAGGGGGAGTAGATGAGCAGTTCTTC. This codes for CASSLWAGGVDEQFF.

The V gene is TRBV5-8, the J gene TRBJ1-2; TRBD1 agrees at 11 bases. The CDR3 covers 15 residues. Germline trimming cut 3 bases from V and 7 bases from J; bases unmatched to any gene: 8. Germline V gene sequence: CDR1 SGHTS, CDR2 YDEGEE. CDR3 nucleotides: TGTGCCAGCAGCTCACCCGGGACAGGGGGACTTGGCTACACCTTC. This encodes CASSSPGTGGLGYTF.

The chain is built from TRBV28 and TRBJ1-5; 8 bases match TRBD1. Germline V gene lookup returns CDR1 MDHEN and CDR2 SYDVKM. V shed 2 bases and J 2 bases; nucleotides not matched to a gene: 2. The CDR3 has 15 amino acids. The CDR3 sequence: CASSLAGGGNQPQHF. CDR3 sequence (DNA): TGTGCCAGCAGTTTAGCAGGGGGCGGCAATCAGCCCCAGCATTTT.

V usage is TRBV2 and J usage is TRBJ2-7, with D possibly being TRBD2 (5 bases). This CDR3 region has 13 residues. V was pared by 8 bases and J by 2 bases, with 13 bases between. The germline gives CDR1 SNHLY, CDR2 FYNNEI. For the CDR3, the DNA is TGTGCCAGCCGGCGGAGGATTACCTACGAGCAGTACTTC. Its protein product is CASRRRITYEQYF.

The V call is TRBV19, the J call TRBJ1-1; possible D gene TRBD1, 5 bases. The CDR3 is made up of 14 amino acids. With 5 bases removed from V and 3 bases from J, the gap between germline ends came to 13 bases. Germline V gene data show CDR1 as LNHDA and CDR2 as SQIVND (reference sequence). The CDR3, as DNA: TGTGCCAGTAGTCGGAGTTGGGGGGACACTGAAGCTTTCTTT. Its protein is CASSRSWGDTEAFF.